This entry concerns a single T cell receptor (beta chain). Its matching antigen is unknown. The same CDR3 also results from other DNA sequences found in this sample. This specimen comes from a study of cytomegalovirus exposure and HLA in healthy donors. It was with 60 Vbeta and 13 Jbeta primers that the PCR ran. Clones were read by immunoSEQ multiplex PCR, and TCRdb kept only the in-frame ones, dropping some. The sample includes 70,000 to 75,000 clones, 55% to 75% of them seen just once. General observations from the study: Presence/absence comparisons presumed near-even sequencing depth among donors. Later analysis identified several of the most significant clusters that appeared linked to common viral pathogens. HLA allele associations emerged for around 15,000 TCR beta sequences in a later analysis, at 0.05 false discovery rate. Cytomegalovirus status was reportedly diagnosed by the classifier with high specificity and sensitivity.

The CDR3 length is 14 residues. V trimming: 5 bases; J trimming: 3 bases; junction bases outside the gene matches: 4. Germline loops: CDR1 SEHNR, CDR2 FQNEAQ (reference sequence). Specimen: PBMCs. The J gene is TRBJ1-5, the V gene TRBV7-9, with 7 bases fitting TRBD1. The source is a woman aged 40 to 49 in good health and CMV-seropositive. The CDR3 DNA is TGTGCCAGCAGCCTCGGACAGGCCAATCAGCCCCAGCATTTT. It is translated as CASSLGQANQPQHF.